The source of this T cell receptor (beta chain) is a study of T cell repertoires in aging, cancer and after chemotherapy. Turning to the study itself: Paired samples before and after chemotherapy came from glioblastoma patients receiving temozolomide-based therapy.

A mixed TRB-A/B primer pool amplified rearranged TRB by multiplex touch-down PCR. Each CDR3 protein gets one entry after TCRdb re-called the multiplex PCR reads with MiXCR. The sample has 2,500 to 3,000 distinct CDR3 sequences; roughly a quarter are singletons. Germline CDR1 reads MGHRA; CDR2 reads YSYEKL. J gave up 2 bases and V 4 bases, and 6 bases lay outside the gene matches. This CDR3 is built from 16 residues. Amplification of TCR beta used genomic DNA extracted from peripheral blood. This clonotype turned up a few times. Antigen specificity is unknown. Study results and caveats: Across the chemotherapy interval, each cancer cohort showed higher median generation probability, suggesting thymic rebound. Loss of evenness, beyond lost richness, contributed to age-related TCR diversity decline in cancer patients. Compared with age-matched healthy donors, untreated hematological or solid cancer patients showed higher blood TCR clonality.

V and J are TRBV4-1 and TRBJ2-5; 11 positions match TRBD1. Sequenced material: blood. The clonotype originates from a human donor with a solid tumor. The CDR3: CASSPTGTGGQETQYF. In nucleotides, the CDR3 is TGCGCCAGCAGCCCAACCGGGACAGGGGGTCAAGAGACCCAGTACTTC.